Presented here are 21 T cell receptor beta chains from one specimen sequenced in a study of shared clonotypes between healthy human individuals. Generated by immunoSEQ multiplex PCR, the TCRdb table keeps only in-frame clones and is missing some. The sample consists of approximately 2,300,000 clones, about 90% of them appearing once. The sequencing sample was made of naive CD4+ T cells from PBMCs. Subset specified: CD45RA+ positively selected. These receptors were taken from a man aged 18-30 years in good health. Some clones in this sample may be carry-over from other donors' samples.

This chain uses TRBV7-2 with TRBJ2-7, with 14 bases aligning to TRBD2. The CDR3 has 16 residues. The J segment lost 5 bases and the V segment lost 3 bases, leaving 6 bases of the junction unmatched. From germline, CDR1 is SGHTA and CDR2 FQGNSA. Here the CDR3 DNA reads TGTGCCAGCAGCTTCGGACTAGCGGGAGGAATGGACGAGCAGTACTTC. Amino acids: CASSFGLAGGMDEQYF.

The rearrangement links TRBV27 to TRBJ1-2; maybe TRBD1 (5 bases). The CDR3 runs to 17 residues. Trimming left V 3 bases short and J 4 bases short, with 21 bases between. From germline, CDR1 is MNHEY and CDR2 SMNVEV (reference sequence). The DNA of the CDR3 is TGTGCCAGCAGTTTCCGGCCGACAGAAGGAATTATCTATGGCTACACCTTC. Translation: CASSFRPTEGIIYGYTF.

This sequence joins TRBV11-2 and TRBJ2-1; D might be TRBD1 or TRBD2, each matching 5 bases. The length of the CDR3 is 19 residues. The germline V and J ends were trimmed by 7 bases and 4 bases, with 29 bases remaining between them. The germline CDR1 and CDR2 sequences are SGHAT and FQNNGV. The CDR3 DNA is TGTGCCAGCACCTACCTTCTAGGGGACCACTACAAACAATACAATGAGCAGTTCTTC. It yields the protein CASTYLLGDHYKQYNEQFF.

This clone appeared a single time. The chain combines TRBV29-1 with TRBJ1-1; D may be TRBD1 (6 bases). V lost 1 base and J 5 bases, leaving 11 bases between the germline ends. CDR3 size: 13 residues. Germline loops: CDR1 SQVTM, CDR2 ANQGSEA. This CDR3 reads CSVEAGAGTEAFF. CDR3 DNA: TGCAGCGTTGAAGCAGGGGCCGGAACTGAAGCTTTCTTT.

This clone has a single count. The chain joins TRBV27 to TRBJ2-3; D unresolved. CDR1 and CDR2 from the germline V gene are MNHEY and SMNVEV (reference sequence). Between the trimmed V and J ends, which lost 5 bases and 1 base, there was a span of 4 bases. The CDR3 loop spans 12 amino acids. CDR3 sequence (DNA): TGTGCCAGCAGTCACCGCACAGATACGCAGTATTTT. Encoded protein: CASSHRTDTQYF.

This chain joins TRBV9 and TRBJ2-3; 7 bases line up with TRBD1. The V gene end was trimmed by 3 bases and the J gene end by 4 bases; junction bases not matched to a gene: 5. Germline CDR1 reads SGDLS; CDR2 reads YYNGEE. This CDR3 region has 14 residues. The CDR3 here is CASSADRAADTQYF. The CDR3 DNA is TGTGCCAGCAGCGCCGACAGGGCGGCAGATACGCAGTATTTT.

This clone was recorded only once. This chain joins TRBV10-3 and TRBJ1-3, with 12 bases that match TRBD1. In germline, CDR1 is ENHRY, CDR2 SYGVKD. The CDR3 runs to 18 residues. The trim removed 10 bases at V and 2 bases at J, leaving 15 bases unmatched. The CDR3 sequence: CATHLWDRGLGAGNTIYF. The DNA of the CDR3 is TGTGCCACCCACCTTTGGGACAGGGGGCTCGGCGCTGGAAACACCATATATTTT.

The CDR3 nucleotides read TGTGCCAGCAGCCCAAAGGACCAAGAGACCCAGTACTTC. Translating it yields CASSPKDQETQYF. The V and J genes are TRBV7-3 and TRBJ2-5; no clear D. Germline lookup yields CDR1 SGHTA and CDR2 FQGTGA. With 5 bases removed from V and 0 bases from J, the gap between germline ends came to 7 bases. The CDR3 sequence is 13 residues long.

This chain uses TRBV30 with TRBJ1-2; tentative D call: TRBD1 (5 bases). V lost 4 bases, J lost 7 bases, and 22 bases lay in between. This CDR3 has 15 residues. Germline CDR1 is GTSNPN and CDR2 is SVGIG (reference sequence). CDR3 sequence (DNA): TGTGCCTGGATGAGAGATGGGACCTATTCTAGTGGCTACACCTTC. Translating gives CAWMRDGTYSSGYTF.

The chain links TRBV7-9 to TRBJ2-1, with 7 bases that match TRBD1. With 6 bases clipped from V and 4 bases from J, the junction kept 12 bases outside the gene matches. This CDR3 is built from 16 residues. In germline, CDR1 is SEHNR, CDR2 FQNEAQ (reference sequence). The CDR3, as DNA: TGTGCCAGCAGTCCCAACAGGGGTCGGTCATACAATGAGCAGTTCTTC. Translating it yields CASSPNRGRSYNEQFF.

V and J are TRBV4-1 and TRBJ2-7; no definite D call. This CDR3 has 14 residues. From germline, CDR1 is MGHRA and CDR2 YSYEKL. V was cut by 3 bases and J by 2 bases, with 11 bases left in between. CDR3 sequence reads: CASSQHQGPYEQYF. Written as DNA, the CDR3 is TGCGCCAGCAGCCAGCACCAAGGTCCCTACGAGCAGTACTTC.

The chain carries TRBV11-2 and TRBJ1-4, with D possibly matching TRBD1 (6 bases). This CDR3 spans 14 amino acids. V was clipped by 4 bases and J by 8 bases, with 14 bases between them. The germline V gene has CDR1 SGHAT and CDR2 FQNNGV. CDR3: CASSSRTVEEKLFF. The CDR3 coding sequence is TGTGCCAGCAGCTCGCGGACAGTGGAGGAAAAACTGTTTTTT.

The CDR3 loop is CASSKLAVSGNTIYF. The DNA for the CDR3 is TGTGCCAGCAGCAAGCTTGCAGTTTCTGGAAACACCATATATTTT. The chain employs TRBV21-1 and TRBJ1-3; the D call in the table, TRBD1, was not verified against the DNA. TRBV21-1 is recorded as a pseudogene. The CDR3 loop spans 15 amino acids.

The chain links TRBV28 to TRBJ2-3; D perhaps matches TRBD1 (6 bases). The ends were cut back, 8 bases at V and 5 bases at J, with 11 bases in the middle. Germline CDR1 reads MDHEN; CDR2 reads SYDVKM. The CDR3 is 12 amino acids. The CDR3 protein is CASWGRLDTQYF. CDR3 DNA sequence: TGTGCCAGCTGGGGGCGTCTAGATACGCAGTATTTT.

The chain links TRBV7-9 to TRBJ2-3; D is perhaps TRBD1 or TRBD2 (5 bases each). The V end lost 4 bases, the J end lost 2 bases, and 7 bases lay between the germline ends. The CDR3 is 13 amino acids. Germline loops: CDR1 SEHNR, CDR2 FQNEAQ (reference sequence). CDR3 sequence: CASSSGTTDTQYF. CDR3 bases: TGTGCCAGCAGCTCTGGGACCACAGATACGCAGTATTTT.

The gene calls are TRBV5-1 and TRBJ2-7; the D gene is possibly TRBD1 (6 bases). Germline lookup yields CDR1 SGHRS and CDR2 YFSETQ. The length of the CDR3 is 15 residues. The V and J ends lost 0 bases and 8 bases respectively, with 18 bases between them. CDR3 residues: CASSLEGGLNGKQYF. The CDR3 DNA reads TGCGCCAGCAGCTTGGAAGGGGGTCTTAACGGGAAGCAGTACTTC.

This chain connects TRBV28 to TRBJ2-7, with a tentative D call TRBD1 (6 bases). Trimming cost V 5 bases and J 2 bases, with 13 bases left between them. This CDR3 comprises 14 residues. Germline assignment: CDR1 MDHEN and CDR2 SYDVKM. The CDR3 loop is CASSIWTATYEQYF. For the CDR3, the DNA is TGTGCCAGCAGTATCTGGACAGCCACCTACGAGCAGTACTTC.

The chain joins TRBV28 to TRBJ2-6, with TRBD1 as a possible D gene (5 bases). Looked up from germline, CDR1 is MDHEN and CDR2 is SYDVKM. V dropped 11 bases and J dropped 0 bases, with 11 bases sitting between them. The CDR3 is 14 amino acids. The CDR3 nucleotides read TGTGCCTCACAGGAGCCCTCTGGGGCCAACGTCCTGACTTTC. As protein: CASQEPSGANVLTF. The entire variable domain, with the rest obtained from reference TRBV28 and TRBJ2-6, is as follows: DVKVTQSSRYLVKRTGEKVFLECVQDMDHENMFWYRQDPGLGLRLIYFSYDVKMKEKGDIPEGYSVSREKKERFSLILESASTNQTSMYLCASQEPSGANVLTFGAGSRLTVL.

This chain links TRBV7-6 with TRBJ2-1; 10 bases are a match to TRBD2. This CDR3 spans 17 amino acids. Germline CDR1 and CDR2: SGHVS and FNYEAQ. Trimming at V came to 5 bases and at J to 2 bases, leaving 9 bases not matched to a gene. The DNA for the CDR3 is TGTGCCAGCAGCCCGCAACTCCTAGCGGGAGCCTACAATGAGCAGTTCTTC. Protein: CASSPQLLAGAYNEQFF. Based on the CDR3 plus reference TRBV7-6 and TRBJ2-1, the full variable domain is GAGVSQSPRYKVTKRGQDVALRCDPISGHVSLYWYRQALGQGPEFLTYFNYEAQQDKSGLPNDRFSAERPEGSISTLTIQRTEQRDSAMYRCASSPQLLAGAYNEQFFGPGTRLTVL.

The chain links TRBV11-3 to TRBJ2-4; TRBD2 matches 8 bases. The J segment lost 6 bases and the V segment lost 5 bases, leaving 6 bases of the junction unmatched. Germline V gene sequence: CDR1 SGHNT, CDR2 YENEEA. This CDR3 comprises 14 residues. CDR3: CASSTGRASNIQYF. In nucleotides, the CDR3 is TGTGCCAGCAGCACCGGGAGGGCCTCAAACATTCAGTACTTC.

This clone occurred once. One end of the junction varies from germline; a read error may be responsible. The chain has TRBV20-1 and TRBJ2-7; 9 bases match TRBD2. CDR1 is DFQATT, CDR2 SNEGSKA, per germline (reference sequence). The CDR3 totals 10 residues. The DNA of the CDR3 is TGCAGTGCTGATACAGGCGGGAGGGCCTTC. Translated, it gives CSADTGGRAF.